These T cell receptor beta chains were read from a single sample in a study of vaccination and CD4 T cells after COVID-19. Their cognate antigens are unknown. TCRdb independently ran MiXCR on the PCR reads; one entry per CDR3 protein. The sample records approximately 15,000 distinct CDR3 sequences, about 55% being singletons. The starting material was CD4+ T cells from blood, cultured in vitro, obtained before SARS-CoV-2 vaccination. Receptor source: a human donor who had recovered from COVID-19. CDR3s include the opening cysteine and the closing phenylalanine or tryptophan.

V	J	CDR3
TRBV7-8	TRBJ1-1	CASSLAPGLNTEAFF
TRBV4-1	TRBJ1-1	CASSQEKEFTEAFF
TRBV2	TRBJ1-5	CALLRRDREWSNQPQHF
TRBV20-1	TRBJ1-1	CSARDARGSTEAFF
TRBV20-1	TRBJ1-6	CSARGRQINSPLHF
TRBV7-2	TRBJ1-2	CASSFNYGYTF
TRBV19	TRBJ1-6	CASNPRGARNNSPLHF
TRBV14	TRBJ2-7	CASSRLQGVGYEQYF
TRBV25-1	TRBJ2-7	CASRAGDAWEQYF
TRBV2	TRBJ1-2	CASSTRTGVYGYTF
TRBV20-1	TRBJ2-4	CSARDSGGSKNIQYF
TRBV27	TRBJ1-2	CASSPRGVYGYTF
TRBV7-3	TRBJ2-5	CAQLGRESTGETQYF
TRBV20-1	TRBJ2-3	CSALRTGVLNTQYF
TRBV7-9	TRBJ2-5	CASSLVIRLGTKGRRETQYF
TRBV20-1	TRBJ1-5	CSARAGDSNQPQHF
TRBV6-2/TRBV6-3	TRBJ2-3	CASSFRFDLAGGSDTQYF
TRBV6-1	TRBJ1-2	CASSEAGPSNYGYTF
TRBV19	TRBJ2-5	CASSTGQETQYF
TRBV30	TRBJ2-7	CAWSVLPRGLAYEQYF
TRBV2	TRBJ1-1	CASSRDRGDTEAFF
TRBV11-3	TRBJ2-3	CASSPGGGGTDTQYF
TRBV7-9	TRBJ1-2	CASSAPDRPYTF
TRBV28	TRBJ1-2	CASSFLTYGYTF
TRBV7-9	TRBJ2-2	CASSPGGGTGELFF
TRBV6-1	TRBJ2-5	CASSMTGETQYF
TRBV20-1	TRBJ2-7	CSARDSSAASGVYEQYF
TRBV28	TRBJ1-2	CASRGGGQAGGYTF
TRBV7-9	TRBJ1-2	CASSQLSGYTF
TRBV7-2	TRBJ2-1	CASSLPTGGYNEQFF
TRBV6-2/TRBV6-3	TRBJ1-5	CASTKHPRGNQPQHF
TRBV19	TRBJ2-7	CASSIDSGHEQYF
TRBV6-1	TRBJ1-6	CASSMTTGLGNSPLHF
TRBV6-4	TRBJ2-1	CASSRRGGNDEQFF
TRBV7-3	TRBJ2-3	CASSFLAGGPPDTQYF
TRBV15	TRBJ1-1	CATSRGQGAIEAFF
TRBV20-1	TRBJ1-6	CSARDPRQGVSPLHF
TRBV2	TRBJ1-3	CASSVIRGTIYF
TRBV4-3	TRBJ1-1	CASSQDWGFPEAFF
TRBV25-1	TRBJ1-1	CASSARQGFSTEAFF
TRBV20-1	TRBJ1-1	CSAIRGQNTEAFF
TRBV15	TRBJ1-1	CATSRDRATGGSIAGAFF
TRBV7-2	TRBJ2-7	CASSSGRGTSEQYF
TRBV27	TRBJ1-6	CASSFINSPLHF
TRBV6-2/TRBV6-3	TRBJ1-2	CASSYNWLTDGYTF
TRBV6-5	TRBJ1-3	CASSWDSSGNTIYF
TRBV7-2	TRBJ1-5	CASSWGQGYNQPQHF
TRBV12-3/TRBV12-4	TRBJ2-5	CASSQGQGRSETQYF
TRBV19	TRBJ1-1	CARLRSWQVLNTGAFF
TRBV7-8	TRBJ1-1	CASSSRDSTNTEAFF
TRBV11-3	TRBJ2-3	CASSFSTDTQYF